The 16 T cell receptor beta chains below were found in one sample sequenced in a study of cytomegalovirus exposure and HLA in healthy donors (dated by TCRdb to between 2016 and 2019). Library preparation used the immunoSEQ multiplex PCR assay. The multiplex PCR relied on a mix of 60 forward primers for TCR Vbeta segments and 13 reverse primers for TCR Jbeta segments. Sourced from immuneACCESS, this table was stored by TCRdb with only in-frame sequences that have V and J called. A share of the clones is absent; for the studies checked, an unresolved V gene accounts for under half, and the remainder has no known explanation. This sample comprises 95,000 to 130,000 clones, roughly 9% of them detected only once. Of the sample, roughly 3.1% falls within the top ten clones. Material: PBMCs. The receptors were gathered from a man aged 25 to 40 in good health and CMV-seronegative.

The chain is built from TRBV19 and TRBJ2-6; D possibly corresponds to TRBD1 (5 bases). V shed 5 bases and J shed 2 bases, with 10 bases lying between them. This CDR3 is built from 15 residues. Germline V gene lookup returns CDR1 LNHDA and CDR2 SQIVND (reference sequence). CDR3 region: CASSQGDAGANVLTF. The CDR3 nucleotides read TGTGCCAGTAGTCAGGGTGATGCTGGGGCCAACGTCCTGACTTTC.

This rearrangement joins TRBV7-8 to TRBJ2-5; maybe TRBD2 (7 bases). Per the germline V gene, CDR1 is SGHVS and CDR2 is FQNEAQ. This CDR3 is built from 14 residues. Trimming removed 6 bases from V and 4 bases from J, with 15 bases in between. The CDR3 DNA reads TGTGCCAGCAGTTCCGGGGGCGGGAGAGAGACCCAGTACTTC. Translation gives CASSSGGGRETQYF.

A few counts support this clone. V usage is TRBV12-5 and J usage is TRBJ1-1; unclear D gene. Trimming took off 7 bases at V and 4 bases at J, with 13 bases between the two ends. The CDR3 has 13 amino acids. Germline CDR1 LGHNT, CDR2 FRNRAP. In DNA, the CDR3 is TGTGCTAGTGCCGTACCAGCGATCACTGAAGCTTTCTTT. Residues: CASAVPAITEAFF.

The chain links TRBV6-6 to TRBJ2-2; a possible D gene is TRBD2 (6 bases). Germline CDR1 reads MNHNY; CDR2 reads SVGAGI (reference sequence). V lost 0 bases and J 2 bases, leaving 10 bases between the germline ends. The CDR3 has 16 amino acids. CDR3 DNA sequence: TGTGCCAGCAGTTACTCCTGGGAGGTAAACACCGGGGAGCTGTTTTTT. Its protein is CASSYSWEVNTGELFF.

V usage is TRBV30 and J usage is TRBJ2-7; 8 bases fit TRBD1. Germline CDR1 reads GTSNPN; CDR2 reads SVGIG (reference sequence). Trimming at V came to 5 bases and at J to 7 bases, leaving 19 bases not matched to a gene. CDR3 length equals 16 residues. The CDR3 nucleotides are TGTGCCTGGGGACGCTTCCCACAGGGGGTGGGTGGGGAGCAGTACTTC. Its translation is CAWGRFPQGVGGEQYF.

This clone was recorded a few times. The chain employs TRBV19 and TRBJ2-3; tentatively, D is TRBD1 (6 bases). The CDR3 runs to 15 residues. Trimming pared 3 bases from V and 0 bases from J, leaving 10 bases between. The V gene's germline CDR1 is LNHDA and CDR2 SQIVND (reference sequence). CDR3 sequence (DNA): TGTGCCAGTAGTATCGGAGGACAGAGCACAGATACGCAGTATTTT. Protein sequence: CASSIGGQSTDTQYF.

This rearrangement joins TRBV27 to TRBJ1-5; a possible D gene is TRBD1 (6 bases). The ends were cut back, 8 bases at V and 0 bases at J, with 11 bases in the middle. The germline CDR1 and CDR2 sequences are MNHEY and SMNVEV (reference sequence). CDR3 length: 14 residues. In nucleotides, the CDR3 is TGTGCCAGCGGAGGACAGCATAGCAATCAGCCCCAGCATTTT. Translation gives CASGGQHSNQPQHF.

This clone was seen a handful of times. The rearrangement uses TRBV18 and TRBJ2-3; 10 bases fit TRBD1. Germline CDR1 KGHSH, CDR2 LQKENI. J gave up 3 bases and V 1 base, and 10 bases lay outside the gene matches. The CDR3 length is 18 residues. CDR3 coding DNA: TGTGCCAGCTCACCACTTTATTCCAGGACAGGGGGAACAGATACGCAGTATTTT. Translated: CASSPLYSRTGGTDTQYF.

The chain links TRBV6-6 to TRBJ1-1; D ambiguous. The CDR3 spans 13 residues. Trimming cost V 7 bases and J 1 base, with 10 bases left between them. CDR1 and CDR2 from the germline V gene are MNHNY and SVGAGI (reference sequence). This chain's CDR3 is CASTSRGNTEAFF. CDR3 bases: TGTGCCAGCACGTCCCGAGGGAACACTGAAGCTTTCTTT.

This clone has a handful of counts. CDR3 DNA: TGTGCCAGCAGCTTAGAGCCGGACAGGAACACCGGGGAGCTGTTTTTT. Translating it yields CASSLEPDRNTGELFF. This rearrangement joins TRBV11-2 to TRBJ2-2, with D tentatively TRBD1 (6 bases). From germline, CDR1 is SGHAT and CDR2 FQNNGV. This CDR3 is built from 16 residues. V was clipped by 0 bases and J by 1 base, with 9 bases between them.

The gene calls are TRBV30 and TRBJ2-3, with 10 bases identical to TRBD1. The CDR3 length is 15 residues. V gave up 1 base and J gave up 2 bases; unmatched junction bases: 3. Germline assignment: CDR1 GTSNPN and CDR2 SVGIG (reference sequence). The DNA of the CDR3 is TGTGCCTGGAGTGGAGGGACAGGGGACACAGATACGCAGTATTTT. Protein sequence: CAWSGGTGDTDTQYF.

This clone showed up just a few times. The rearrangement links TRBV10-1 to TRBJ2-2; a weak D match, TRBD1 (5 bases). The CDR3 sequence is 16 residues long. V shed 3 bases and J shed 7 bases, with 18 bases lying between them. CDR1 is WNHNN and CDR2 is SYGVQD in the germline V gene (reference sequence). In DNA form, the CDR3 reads TGCGCCAGCAGTGACAGGGCCCCATCTGTTGGCGGGGAGCTGTTTTTT. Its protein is CASSDRAPSVGGELFF.

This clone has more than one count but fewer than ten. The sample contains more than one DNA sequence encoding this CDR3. The CDR3 DNA reads TGTGCTAGTGGCACAACCGGGACTAGCGGAAAGCAGTACTTC. It codes for CASGTTGTSGKQYF. The chain recombines TRBV12-5 with TRBJ2-7; 11 nucleotides line up with TRBD2. Germline CDR1 reads LGHNT; CDR2 reads FRNRAP. The CDR3 loop spans 14 amino acids. V lost 6 bases, J lost 8 bases, and 9 bases stayed unmatched.

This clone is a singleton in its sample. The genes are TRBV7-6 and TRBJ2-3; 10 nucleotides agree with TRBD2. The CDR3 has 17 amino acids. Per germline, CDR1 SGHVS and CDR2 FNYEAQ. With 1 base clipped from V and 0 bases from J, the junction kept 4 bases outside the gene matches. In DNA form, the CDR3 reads TGTGCCAGCAGCTTAGGGGGACTAGCGTTAAGCACAGATACGCAGTATTTT. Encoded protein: CASSLGGLALSTDTQYF.

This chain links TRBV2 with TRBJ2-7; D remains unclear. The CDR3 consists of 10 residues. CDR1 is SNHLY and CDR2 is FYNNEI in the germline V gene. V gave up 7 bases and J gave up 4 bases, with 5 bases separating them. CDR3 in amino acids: CASKEYEQYF. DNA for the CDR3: TGTGCCAGCAAGGAGTACGAGCAGTACTTC.

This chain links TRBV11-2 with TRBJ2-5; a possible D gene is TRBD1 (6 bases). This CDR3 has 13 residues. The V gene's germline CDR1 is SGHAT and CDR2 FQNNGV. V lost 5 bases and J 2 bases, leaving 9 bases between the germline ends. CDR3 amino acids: CASSLQGQETQYF. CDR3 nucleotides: TGTGCCAGCAGCCTGCAGGGGCAAGAGACCCAGTACTTC.